This T cell receptor beta chain is drawn from a study of T cells in Graves' hyperthyroidism and ophthalmopathy. The V gene end was trimmed by 2 bases and the J gene end by 7 bases; junction bases not matched to a gene: 6. Germline V CDR1 and CDR2: GTSNPN, SVGIG (reference sequence). This CDR3 has 14 amino acids. There are a few counts of this clonotype. RNA transcripts served as the template for amplifying TCR beta CDR3 regions. With the HTBI primer set, the TCR CDR3 went through a first round of RT-PCR. TCRdb reprocessed the multiplex PCR reads with MiXCR, giving one entry per CDR3 protein. There are 500,000 or so distinct CDR3 sequences in the sample; over 15% occur only once, and 17% lies in the top ten.

This TCR came from a woman in her late teens or twenties with Graves' ophthalmopathy. The specimen sequenced was blood. This chain connects TRBV30 to TRBJ1-5, with TRBD1 matching over 9 bases. As DNA, the CDR3 is TGTGCCTGGAGTCGCGGACAGGGGAGCCAGCCCCAGCATTTT. As protein: CAWSRGQGSQPQHF. The full variable domain, rest sourced from reference TRBV30 and TRBJ1-5, is SQTIHQWPATLVQPVGSPLSLECTVEGTSNPNLYWYRQAAGRGLQLLFYSVGIGQISSEVPQNLSASRPQDRQFILSSKKLLLSDSGFYLCAWSRGQGSQPQHFGDGTRLSIL.